This TCR beta chain comes out of a study of control samples from healthy donors and cancer patients. Using immunoSEQ multiplex PCR, the repertoire was profiled, and TCRdb retains in-frame clones only, with some absent. Of 70,000 or so clones listed, 90% to 95% are singletons. The V and J ends lost 0 bases and 9 bases respectively, with 16 bases between them. This CDR3 has 15 residues. Germline lookup yields CDR1 SGDLS and CDR2 YYNGEE. The TCR originated in a woman aged 40 to 50 in good health. The chain combines TRBV9 with TRBJ2-1; D possibly corresponds to TRBD2 (6 bases). Sequenced material: blood. This CDR3 reads CASSVGGLATGEQFF. The CDR3, as DNA: TGTGCCAGCAGCGTAGGGGGACTGGCAACCGGTGAGCAGTTCTTC.